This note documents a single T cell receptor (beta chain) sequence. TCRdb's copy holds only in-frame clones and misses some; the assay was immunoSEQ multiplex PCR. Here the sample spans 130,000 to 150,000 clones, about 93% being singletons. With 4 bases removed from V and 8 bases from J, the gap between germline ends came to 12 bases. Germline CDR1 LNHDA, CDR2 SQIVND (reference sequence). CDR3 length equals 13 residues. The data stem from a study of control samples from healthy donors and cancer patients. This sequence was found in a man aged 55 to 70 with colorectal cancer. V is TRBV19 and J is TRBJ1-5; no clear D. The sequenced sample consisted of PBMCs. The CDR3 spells CASSSPGIEPQHF. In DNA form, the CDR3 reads TGTGCCAGTAGTAGCCCCGGGATTGAGCCCCAGCATTTT. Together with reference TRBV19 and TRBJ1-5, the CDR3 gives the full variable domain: DGGITQSPKYLFRKEGQNVTLSCEQNLNHDAMYWYRQDPGQGLRLIYYSQIVNDFQKGDIAEGYSVSREKKESFPLTVTSAQKNPTAFYLCASSSPGIEPQHFGDGTRLSIL.